What follows describes a single T cell receptor (beta chain). Authors' analysis steps: Estimated nucleated cell counts came from reference gene primer amplification. Clones were sequenced by immunoSEQ multiplex PCR, and TCRdb holds only the in-frame ones, with some missing. V and J calls and clone size are given by that table; D and trimming were obtained from the DNA. The sample lists around 30,000 clones; 75% to 85% were seen once. This CDR3 is 16 amino acids long. V was clipped by 3 bases and J by 10 bases; unmatched bases: 10. The germline CDR1 and CDR2 sequences are MDHEN and SYDVKM. The sample belongs to a study of blood T cell repertoires in COVID-19. About the study: The study drew acute and convalescent COVID-19 samples from the United States, Italy and Spain.

V and J are TRBV28 and TRBJ2-1, with 12 positions matching TRBD2. The TCR was taken from a human donor in a cohort sampled during active COVID-19. The specimen sequenced was peripheral blood. The DNA of the CDR3 is TGTGCCAGCAGTTTCCTTGGACTAGCGGGGCCTCACGAGCAGTTCTTC. Its protein product is CASSFLGLAGPHEQFF. The whole variable domain, filled in from reference TRBV28 and TRBJ2-1, reads DVKVTQSSRYLVKRTGEKVFLECVQDMDHENMFWYRQDPGLGLRLIYFSYDVKMKEKGDIPEGYSVSREKKERFSLILESASTNQTSMYLCASSFLGLAGPHEQFFGPGTRLTVL.